This record looks at one T cell receptor (beta chain) sequence and its context. What it binds is not known. Given a much more abundant clone one base away, this may be a read error. This record belongs to a study of early T cells in non-severe SARS-CoV-2 infection. Overall study results and limits: Anti-spike CD8 responses were favored by VDJdb matching, which missed private and CD4 specificities.

The CDR3 is made up of 15 amino acids. Germline loops: CDR1 LNHNV, CDR2 YYDKDF (reference sequence). TCRdb processed the 5' RACE reads anew with MiXCR; each CDR3 protein has one entry. The sample contains around 67,000 distinct CDR3 sequences, approximately 12% of which appear only once. J is TRBJ1-2 and V is TRBV15; possibly TRBD1 for D (5 bases). The receptor's source is an adult who was a healthcare worker with PCR-confirmed SARS-CoV-2 infection or an uninfected control (not recorded which). Sequenced sample: whole blood. The CDR3 sequence: CVTTKRDGLNYGYTF. CDR3 DNA: TGTGTCACCACGAAAAGGGACGGATTGAACTATGGCTACACCTTC.